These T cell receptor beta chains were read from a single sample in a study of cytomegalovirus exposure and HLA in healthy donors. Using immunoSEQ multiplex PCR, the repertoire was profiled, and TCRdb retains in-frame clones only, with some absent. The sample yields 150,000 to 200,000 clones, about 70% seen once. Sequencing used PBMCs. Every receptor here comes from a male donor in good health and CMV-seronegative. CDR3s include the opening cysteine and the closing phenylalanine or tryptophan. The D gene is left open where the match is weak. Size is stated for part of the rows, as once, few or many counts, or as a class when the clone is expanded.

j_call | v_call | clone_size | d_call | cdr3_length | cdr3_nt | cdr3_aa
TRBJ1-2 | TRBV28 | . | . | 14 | TGTGCCAGCAGTGCCACCTCGTGGCCCTATGGCTACACCTTC | CASSATSWPYGYTF
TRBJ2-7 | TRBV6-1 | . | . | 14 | TGTGCCAGCAGGGACAGAGCTTTCTCCTACGAGCAGTACTTC | CASRDRAFSYEQYF
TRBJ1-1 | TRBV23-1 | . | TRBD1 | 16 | TGCGCCAGCAGTCAAACCCCGCCGGGACAGGGTCCTGAAGCTTTCTTT | CASSQTPPGQGPEAFF
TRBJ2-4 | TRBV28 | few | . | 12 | TGTGCCAGCAGTTCCTCAGGAGGGACTCAGTACTTC | CASSSSGGTQYF
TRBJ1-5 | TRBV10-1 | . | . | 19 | TGCGCCAGCAGACCCCCCCCCTCGAGGGCAGCTACTGGAGATCAGCCCCAGCATTTT | CASRPPPSRAATGDQPQHF
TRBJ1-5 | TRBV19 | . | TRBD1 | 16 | TGTGCCAGTATGCCATCGGGACAGGGATATGATCAGCCCCAGCATTTT | CASMPSGQGYDQPQHF
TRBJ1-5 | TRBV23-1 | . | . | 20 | TGCGCCAGCAGTCCCACGCCCCCAAAACTCGACAGAGATAGCAATCAGCCCCAGCATTTT | CASSPTPPKLDRDSNQPQHF
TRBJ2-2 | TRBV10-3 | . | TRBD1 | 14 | TGTGCCACCTGGGGACAGGGCCCCACCGGGGAGCTGTTTTTT | CATWGQGPTGELFF
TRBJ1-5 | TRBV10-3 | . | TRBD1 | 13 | TGTGCCACCGGGACAGAGAGCAATCAGCCCCAGCATTTT | CATGTESNQPQHF
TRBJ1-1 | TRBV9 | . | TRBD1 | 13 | TGTGCCAGCAGCATAGACAGGGGGACTGAAGCTTTCTTT | CASSIDRGTEAFF
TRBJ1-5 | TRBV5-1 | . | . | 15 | TGCGCCAGCAGCCTGGGAGTTAATAGCAATCAGCCCCAGCATTTT | CASSLGVNSNQPQHF
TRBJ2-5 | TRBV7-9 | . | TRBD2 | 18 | TGTTCCAGCAGCTTAGCGCTTACGGGAGGGCCCTCGCGAGAGACCCAGTACTTC | CSSSLALTGGPSRETQYF
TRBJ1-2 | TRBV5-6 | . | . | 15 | TGTGCCAGCAGCTTCGGGGTGAGGGTTTGGGATGGCTACACCTTC | CASSFGVRVWDGYTF
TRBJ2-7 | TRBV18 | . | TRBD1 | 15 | TGTGCCAGCTCAACGACAGGGGGCTCGCTCTACGAGCAGTACTTC | CASSTTGGSLYEQYF
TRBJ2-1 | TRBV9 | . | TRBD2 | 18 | TGTGCCAGCAGCGTGGCTAGCGGGAGGGGTAGCTCCTACAATGAGCAGTTCTTC | CASSVASGRGSSYNEQFF
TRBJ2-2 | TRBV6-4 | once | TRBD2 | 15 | TGTGCCAGCAGTGTTACCGCGGGAGACACCGGGGAGCTGTTTTTT | CASSVTAGDTGELFF
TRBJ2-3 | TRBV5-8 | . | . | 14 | TGTGCCAGCAGCTTGGACTCGGTCACAGATACGCAGTATTTT | CASSLDSVTDTQYF
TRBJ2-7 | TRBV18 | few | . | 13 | TGTGCCAGCTCACCCCTAAAAGCATACGAGCAGTACTTC | CASSPLKAYEQYF
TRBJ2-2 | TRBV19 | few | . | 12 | TGTGCCAGTAGAGGGGCTGCCGGGGAGCTGTTTTTT | CASRGAAGELFF
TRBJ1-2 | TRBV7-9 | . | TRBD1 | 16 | TGTGCCAGCAGTTTACAGGGGGCATTGATTAGCTATGGCTACACCTTC | CASSLQGALISYGYTF
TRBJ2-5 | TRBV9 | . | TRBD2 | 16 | TGTGCCAGCAGCGTTGCAGCGGGAGCGGGCTCAGAGACCCAGTACTTC | CASSVAAGAGSETQYF
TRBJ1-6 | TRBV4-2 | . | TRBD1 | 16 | TGTGCCAGCAGCCAGGGGGGGACAGGGGTGAATTCACCCCTCCACTTT | CASSQGGTGVNSPLHF
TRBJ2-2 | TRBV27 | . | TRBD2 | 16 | TGTGCCAGCAGTCCCCAGCGGGGGGGCCGGGCCGGGGAGCTGTTTTTT | CASSPQRGGRAGELFF
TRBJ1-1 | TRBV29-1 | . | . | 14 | TGCAGCGTTACAGGTTTGACGTTGAACACTGAAGCTTTCTTT | CSVTGLTLNTEAFF
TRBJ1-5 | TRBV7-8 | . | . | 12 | TGTGCCAGCAGCTTAGGAGGTCAGCCCCAGCATTTT | CASSLGGQPQHF
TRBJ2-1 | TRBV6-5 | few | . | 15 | TGTGCCAGCAGTCACACCACTCGGGGATACAATGAGCAGTTCTTC | CASSHTTRGYNEQFF
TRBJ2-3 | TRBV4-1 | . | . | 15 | TGCGCCAGCAGCCAAGAACAGGGTGGTTTAGATACGCAGTATTTT | CASSQEQGGLDTQYF
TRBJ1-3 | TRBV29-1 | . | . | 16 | TGCAGCGTTGAAACGGGGGGGCGATACTCTGGAAACACCATATATTTT | CSVETGGRYSGNTIYF
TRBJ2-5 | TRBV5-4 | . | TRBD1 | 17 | TGTGCCAGCAGCTTGGCCGGGACAGGGGACCTACAAGAGACCCAGTACTTC | CASSLAGTGDLQETQYF
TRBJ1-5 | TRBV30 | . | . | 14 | TGTGCCTGGGGTTTAACAGTGGGCAATCAGCCCCAGCATTTT | CAWGLTVGNQPQHF
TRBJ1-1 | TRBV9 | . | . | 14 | TGTGCCAGCAGCGTAGACAGTATGAACACTGAAGCTTTCTTT | CASSVDSMNTEAFF
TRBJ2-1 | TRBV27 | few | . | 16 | TGTGCCAGCAGTTTCTTTGCGGGGTCCAGAAACAATGAGCAGTTCTTC | CASSFFAGSRNNEQFF
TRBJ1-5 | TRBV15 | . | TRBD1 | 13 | TGTGCCACCAGTTGGACAGGGGATCAGCCCCAGCATTTT | CATSWTGDQPQHF
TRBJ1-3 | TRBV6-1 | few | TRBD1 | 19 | TGTGCCAGCAGTGAAGGATATTGGACAGGGTTACGCTCTGGAAACACCATATATTTT | CASSEGYWTGLRSGNTIYF
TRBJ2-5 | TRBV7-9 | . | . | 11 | TGTGCCAGCAGCTTCCGGGAGACCCAGTACTTC | CASSFRETQYF
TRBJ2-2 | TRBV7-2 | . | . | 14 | TGTGCCAGCAGCTTAGTAATCGGGACCGGGGAGCTGTTTTTT | CASSLVIGTGELFF
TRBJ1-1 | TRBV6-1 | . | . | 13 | TGTGCCAGCAGTAACACACCAAACACTGAAGCTTTCTTT | CASSNTPNTEAFF
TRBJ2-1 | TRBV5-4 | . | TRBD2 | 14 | TGTGCCAGCAGCCTAGCGGGAGTGGGGAATGAGCAGTTCTTC | CASSLAGVGNEQFF
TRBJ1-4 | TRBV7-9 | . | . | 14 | TGTGCCAGCAGCTCCCGGGGAATTCCAGAAAAACTGTTTTTT | CASSSRGIPEKLFF
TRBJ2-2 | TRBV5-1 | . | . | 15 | TGCGCCAGCAGCTTGGACAGAACGAACACCGGGGAGCTGTTTTTT | CASSLDRTNTGELFF
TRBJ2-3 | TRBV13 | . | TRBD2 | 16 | TGTGCCAGCAGCTTAGGAGCGGGAGGTAACACAGATACGCAGTATTTT | CASSLGAGGNTDTQYF
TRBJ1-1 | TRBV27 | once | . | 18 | TGTGCCAGCAGTTTATCCCCGCTCCGGGGGACCCAACCGAGTGAAGCTTTCTTT | CASSLSPLRGTQPSEAFF
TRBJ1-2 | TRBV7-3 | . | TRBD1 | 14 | TGTGCCAGCAGCCCTCAGACAGGGCAGGGTGGCTACACCTTC | CASSPQTGQGGYTF
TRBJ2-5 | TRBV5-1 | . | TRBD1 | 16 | TGCGCCAGCAGCTTGTTGGGACAGGGGCCCCAAGAGACCCAGTACTTC | CASSLLGQGPQETQYF
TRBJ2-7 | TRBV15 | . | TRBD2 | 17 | TGTGCCACCAGCAGAGATCAACTAGCGGGAGGGAGATACGAGCAGTACTTC | CATSRDQLAGGRYEQYF
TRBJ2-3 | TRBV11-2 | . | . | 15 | TGTGCCAGCAGCTTAGTAGGGGCGGGATCAGATACGCAGTATTTT | CASSLVGAGSDTQYF
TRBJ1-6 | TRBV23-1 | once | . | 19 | TGCGCCAGCAGTCAATCGGGTAAGGATGGAGGCTCCATTGGGTCACCCCTCCACTTT | CASSQSGKDGGSIGSPLHF
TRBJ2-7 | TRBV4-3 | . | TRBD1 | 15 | TGCGCCAGCAGCCTCGGGACAGGGCCCTGGTCGGAGCAGTACTTC | CASSLGTGPWSEQYF
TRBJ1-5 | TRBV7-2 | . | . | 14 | TGTGCCAGCAGCTGGGGAGCTTTCAATCAGCCCCAGCATTTT | CASSWGAFNQPQHF
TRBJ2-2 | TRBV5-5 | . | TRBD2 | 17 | TGTGCCAGCAGCTTGACTAGCGGGGGGGCCGCTGGAGGGGAGCTGTTTTTT | CASSLTSGGAAGGELFF
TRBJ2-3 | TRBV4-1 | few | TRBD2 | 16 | TGCGCCAGCAGCCGGCTAGCGGGGGGCGGGGGAGATACGCAGTATTTT | CASSRLAGGGGDTQYF